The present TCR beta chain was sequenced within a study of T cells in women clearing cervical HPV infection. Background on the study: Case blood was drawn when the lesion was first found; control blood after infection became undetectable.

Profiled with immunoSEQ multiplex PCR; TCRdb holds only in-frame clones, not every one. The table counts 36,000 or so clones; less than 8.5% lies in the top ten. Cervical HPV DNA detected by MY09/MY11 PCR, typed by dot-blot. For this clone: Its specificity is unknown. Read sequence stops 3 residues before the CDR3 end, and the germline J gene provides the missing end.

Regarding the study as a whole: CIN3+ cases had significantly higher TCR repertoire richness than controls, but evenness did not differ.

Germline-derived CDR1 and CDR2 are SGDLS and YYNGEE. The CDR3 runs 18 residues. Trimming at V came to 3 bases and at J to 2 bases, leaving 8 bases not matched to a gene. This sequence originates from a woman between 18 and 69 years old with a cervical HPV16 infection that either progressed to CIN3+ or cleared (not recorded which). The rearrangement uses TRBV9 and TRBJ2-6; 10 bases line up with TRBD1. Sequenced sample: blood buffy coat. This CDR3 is CASSARTGGSTGANVLTF. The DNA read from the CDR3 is TGTGCCAGCAGCGCTAGGACAGGGGGTTCCACTGGGGCCAACGTC.